The clone carrying this TCR beta chain was counted between two and nine times. Its target is unknown. This entry belongs to a study of T cells in Graves' hyperthyroidism and ophthalmopathy. Notes on the study in general: Most clonotypes expanded in thyroid above 0.001 were likewise present in blood.

CDR3 length equals 13 residues. V was clipped by 6 bases and J by 4 bases, with 15 bases between them. The germline gives CDR1 DFQATT, CDR2 SNEGSKA (reference sequence). Those patients with uncontrolled infection, other autoimmune disease, pregnancy or lactation were excluded. Authors of the study amplified TCR beta CDR3 regions from RNA transcripts. An initial round of RT-PCR targeting the TCR CDR3 relied on the HTBI primer set. TCRdb ran MiXCR on the multiplex PCR reads and lists one entry per CDR3 protein. Of a few hundred thousand distinct CDR3 sequences listed, roughly a fifth are singletons. The chain links TRBV20-1 to TRBJ1-2; D ambiguous. This clonotype originated in a man aged 45-65 years with Graves' ophthalmopathy. The sequenced material came from blood. The CDR3 loop is CSASPSQGYGYTF. The CDR3 nucleotides read TGCAGTGCCTCTCCCTCTCAAGGCTATGGCTACACCTTC.